Listed here is a single T cell receptor beta chain. The data belong to a study of OX40 agonist ivuxolimab in advanced cancers. In the study overall: Patients received intravenous ivuxolimab every 2 weeks at 0.01 to 10 mg/kg.

Assay: immunoSEQ multiplex PCR; the TCRdb copy retains only in-frame clones and omits some. Here the sample spans roughly 73,000 clones, just over 85% being singletons. This CDR3 is built from 15 residues. In germline, CDR1 is SGHAT, CDR2 FQNNGV. V lost 2 bases to trimming and J lost 2 bases, with 11 bases between them. The receptor's source is an adult with an advanced solid tumor such as melanoma, head and neck, liver or kidney cancer. The gene calls are TRBV11-2 and TRBJ2-3; D gene ambiguous. The source material was CD4+ or CD8+ T cells sorted from blood, sampled in a trial of the OX40 agonist ivuxolimab. In DNA form, the CDR3 reads TGTGCCAGCAGCTTAAGTGAGCGCACCACAGATACGCAGTATTTT. Protein: CASSLSERTTDTQYF.